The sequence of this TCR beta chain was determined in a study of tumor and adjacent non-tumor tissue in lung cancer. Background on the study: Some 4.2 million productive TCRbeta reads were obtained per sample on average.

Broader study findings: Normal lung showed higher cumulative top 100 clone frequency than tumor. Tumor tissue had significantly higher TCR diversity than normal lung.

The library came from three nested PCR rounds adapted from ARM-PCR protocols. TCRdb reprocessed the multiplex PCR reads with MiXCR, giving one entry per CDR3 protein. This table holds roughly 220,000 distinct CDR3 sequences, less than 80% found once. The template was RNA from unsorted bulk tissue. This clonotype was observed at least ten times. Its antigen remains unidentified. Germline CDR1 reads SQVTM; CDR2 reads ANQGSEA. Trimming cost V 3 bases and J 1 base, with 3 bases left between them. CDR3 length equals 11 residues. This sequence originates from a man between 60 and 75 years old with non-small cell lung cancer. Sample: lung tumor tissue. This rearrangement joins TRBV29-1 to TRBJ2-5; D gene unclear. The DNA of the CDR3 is TGCAGCGTTGACGGCCAAGAGACCCAGTACTTC. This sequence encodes CSVDGQETQYF.